This record looks at one T cell receptor beta chain sequence and its context. Its antigen is undetermined. The CDR3 is 15 residues long. Trimming pared 6 bases from V and 4 bases from J, leaving 19 bases between. CDR1 KGHSH and CDR2 LQKENI come from the germline V gene. The healthy adult donors were HIV-negative and reported no recent acute infections or vaccinations. The record originates from a study of shared clonotypes between healthy human individuals. Whole-study context: A donor's plate count was three for CD4 naive and three for CD4 memory; CD8 naive had two and CD8 memory one. Whole-study results and caveats: Estimated richness values were generally larger in naive subsets than in memory subsets.

Sorted-subset replicate PCR reactions contained 200 to 250 ng DNA, corresponding to some 30,000 T cell genomes. Here immunoSEQ multiplex PCR was the method, and the copy in TCRdb shows in-frame clones only, minus some. The data show about 1 million clones, 75% seen once. The chain combines TRBV18 with TRBJ2-7; D is possibly TRBD1 (5 bases). The receptor comes from a man aged 18 to 30 in good health. The sequencing sample was made of memory CD4+ T cells sorted from blood. The subset is: CD45RA-negative fraction. The CDR3 protein is CASSLDSTMEYEQYF. CDR3 bases: TGTGCCAGCTCCCTTGACAGCACGATGGAGTACGAGCAGTACTTC.